This T cell receptor beta chain appears in the sequencing data of a study of T cells after yellow fever vaccination. Whole-study context: In the case of low-cell-number fractions, SMART-Seq v4 Ultra Low Input was used for preparation. Study findings and constraints: Faster peaking, at day 5 versus 15, marked a secondary response that was weaker.

Remarks on this clonotype: Its specificity is unknown.

The V gene lost 0 bases and the J gene lost 8 bases, with 14 bases spanning the gap. Germline values: CDR1 SGHRS, CDR2 YFSETQ. The CDR3 has 14 amino acids. The 5'RACE template-switching step produced TCR cDNA and added a universal primer site and UMIs. TCRdb re-derived calls from the 5' RACE reads in MiXCR, one entry per CDR3 protein. The data show hundreds of thousands of distinct CDR3 sequences, approximately 13% seen once. Sequences were derived from PBMCs, sampled on the day of the yellow fever booster vaccination. The source of this sequence is a man aged 25 to 40 who received the YFV17D yellow fever vaccine. The chain combines TRBV5-1 with TRBJ1-1; possibly TRBD1 for D (6 bases). This CDR3 reads CASSLDGTQREAFF. CDR3 bases: TGCGCCAGCAGCTTGGATGGGACACAGAGAGAAGCTTTCTTT.